This T cell receptor beta chain was sequenced during a study of HIV-infected patients and healthy controls. Whole blood was used without fractionation, so all unsorted peripheral T cells were included. Trimming took off 3 bases at V and 4 bases at J, with 3 bases between the two ends. The CDR3 contains 10 residues. Germline loops: CDR1 SQVTM, CDR2 ANQGSEA. cDNA was made from approximately 500 ng RNA using alpha and beta constant primers. Separate chain-specific third strand synthesis with multiplexing indices produced the alpha and beta libraries. TCRdb processed the 5' RACE reads anew with MiXCR; each CDR3 protein has one entry. The sample holds about 11,000 distinct CDR3 sequences, approximately 4.9% seen once. This clonotype was counted at least ten times.

The chain employs TRBV29-1 and TRBJ1-2; D is undetermined. The clonotype comes from an adult in good health. The specimen sequenced was blood. The CDR3 bases are TGCAGCGTTGACCGCTATGGCTACACCTTC. This codes for CSVDRYGYTF.